The 2 T cell receptor beta chains presented below share a single source sample, sequenced in a study of blood T cells in healthy people across ages. A sample-barcoded 5' primer and a J-beta primer mix were used in a second PCR of roughly 7 to 11 cycles. MiXCR was run by TCRdb on the 5' RACE reads, yielding one entry per CDR3 protein. In the table there are about 630,000 distinct CDR3 sequences, under 25% of which are singletons. The sample was blood. The source is a man between 65 and 85 years old in good health.

This chain connects TRBV29-1 to TRBJ2-7; D might be TRBD1 (7 bases). The CDR3 extends over 20 amino acids. Germline lookup yields CDR1 SQVTM and CDR2 ANQGSEA. Trimming shortened V by 5 bases and J by 1 base, and 33 bases separated the two germline ends. Here the CDR3 DNA reads TGCAGCGTTTCAGGGGGGTCGTTGAGAATGGCGTCAGGGAGTTCCTACGAGCAGTACTTC. Translating gives CSVSGGSLRMASGSSYEQYF.

The table lists this clonotype with many counts. This chain links TRBV29-1 with TRBJ2-5; D may be TRBD2 (6 bases). The J call may be mistaken, given a closer DNA end match to TRBJ2-7. CDR1 is SQVTM and CDR2 is ANQGSEA in the germline V gene. The CDR3 consists of 12 residues. CDR3 region: CSVEGRDYEQYF. CDR3 sequence (DNA): TGCAGCGTTGAAGGGAGGGACTACGAGCAGTACTTC.